These T cell receptor beta chains were read from a single sample in a study of OX40 agonist ivuxolimab in advanced cancers. The table came from immunoSEQ multiplex PCR; TCRdb's copy has only in-frame clones and leaves some out. Of fewer than 50,000 clones listed, over 65% are singletons. The input for sequencing was CD4+ or CD8+ T cells sorted from blood, taken in a trial of the OX40 agonist ivuxolimab. Receptors originate from an adult with an advanced solid tumor such as melanoma, head and neck, liver or kidney cancer. CDR3s include the opening cysteine and the closing phenylalanine or tryptophan. The D gene is left open where the match is weak. For some rows the clone size is stated as once, few or many, or as a class when expanded; others skip it.

V gene,clone size,J gene,D gene,CDR3 DNA,CDR3 protein
TRBV7-9,.,TRBJ1-1,TRBD1,TGTGCCAGCAGCTTCCAGGGGGCTGGGACTGAAGCTTTCTTT,CASSFQGAGTEAFF
TRBV6-1,.,TRBJ2-3,.,TGTGCCAGCAGTGAAGTACCTTCCGGGGCTAGCGGCACAGATACGCAGTATTTT,CASSEVPSGASGTDTQYF
TRBV6-5,.,TRBJ1-5,.,TGTGCCAGCAGTATTCAGGGGAGGAGCAATCAGCCCCAGCATTTT,CASSIQGRSNQPQHF
TRBV7-2,.,TRBJ2-7,TRBD2,TGTGCCAGCAGCTTATCCGGACTAGCGGGCGAGCAGTACTTC,CASSLSGLAGEQYF
TRBV10-2,.,TRBJ1-5,.,TGCGCCAGCAAGTCTGGGATGGGCAATCAGCCCCAGCATTTT,CASKSGMGNQPQHF
TRBV29-1,.,TRBJ2-1,TRBD2,TGCAGCGTTCAAATGCGGGGGAGGGAGGGGCTTCTTGAGCAGTTCTTC,CSVQMRGREGLLEQFF
TRBV5-1,.,TRBJ2-7,.,TGCGCCAGCAGCTTGGGCCCAGCGAACTACGAGCAGTACTTC,CASSLGPANYEQYF
TRBV29-1,.,TRBJ2-1,TRBD1,TGCAGCGTCTCCGGGACAGGGTCCTACAATGAGCAGTTCTTC,CSVSGTGSYNEQFF
TRBV4-1,once,TRBJ2-7,TRBD2,TGCGCCAGCAGCCACCACCTGGGACTAGCGGGAGGGCCAGGCGAGCAGTACTTC,CASSHHLGLAGGPGEQYF
TRBV27,.,TRBJ1-6,.,TGTGCCAGCAGTTTGATTGAGACTAATTCACCCCTCCACTTT,CASSLIETNSPLHF
TRBV28,.,TRBJ2-7,.,TGTGCCAGCCAAAAGGGACAAAGCTACGAGCAGTACTTC,CASQKGQSYEQYF
TRBV11-2,.,TRBJ1-3,.,TGTGCCAGCAGCTTTGGGGGCGGGGGAAACACCATATATTTT,CASSFGGGGNTIYF
TRBV6-1,.,TRBJ2-7,.,TGTGCCAGCAGTCCCCCGACTCCGTCCTACGAGCAGTACTTC,CASSPPTPSYEQYF
TRBV6-5,.,TRBJ1-4,.,TGTGCCAGCAGTTTTAGGGTCGAGGAAAAACTGTTTTTT,CASSFRVEEKLFF
TRBV5-4,.,TRBJ1-2,TRBD1,TGTGCCAGCAGCTTGTTAGGGGGCAGCTATGGCTACACCTTC,CASSLLGGSYGYTF
TRBV7-2,.,TRBJ1-3,.,TGTGCCAGCAGCTTAAGGTTAAGCTCTGGAAACACCATATATTTT,CASSLRLSSGNTIYF
TRBV15,.,TRBJ2-3,TRBD2,TGTGCCACCAGCAGAGATAGACTAGCCAGCACAGATACGCAGTATTTT,CATSRDRLASTDTQYF
TRBV5-4,.,TRBJ2-5,.,TGTGCCAGCAGCCTCCCGAGCGCCGAGACCCAGTACTTC,CASSLPSAETQYF
TRBV6-6,.,TRBJ2-2,TRBD2,TGTGCCAGCAGTTCCTCGACTAGCGGGAGTGGGGAGCTGTTTTTT,CASSSSTSGSGELFF
TRBV9,.,TRBJ2-1,TRBD2,TGTGCCAGCAGCGCGAGCGGAGCGGGAATATACAATGAGCAGTTCTTC,CASSASGAGIYNEQFF
TRBV5-1,.,TRBJ2-7,TRBD1,TGCGCCAGCAGCTGGGGACAGGGGAAAAACGAGCAGTACTTC,CASSWGQGKNEQYF
TRBV29-1,.,TRBJ2-7,.,TGCAGCGTTTCTAAGGAATACGAGCAGTACTTC,CSVSKEYEQYF
TRBV7-2,few,TRBJ2-7,TRBD1,TGTGCCAGCAGCCCAGGGGGCGGCGGGACCTACGAGCAGTACTTC,CASSPGGGGTYEQYF
TRBV5-1,few,TRBJ2-7,.,TGCGCCAGCAGCTTGTCGGTTGCGTCTACCCTATACGAGCAGTACTTC,CASSLSVASTLYEQYF
TRBV29-1,medium-sized,TRBJ2-1,TRBD2,TGCAGCGTTGAAGATCCAGCGGGAGGCCGAGTTAGCTCCTACAATGAGCAGTTCTTC,CSVEDPAGGRVSSYNEQFF
TRBV11-3,once,TRBJ2-2,.,TGTGCCAGCAGCTTAGATCGAGGGGACACCGGGGAGCTGTTTTTT,CASSLDRGDTGELFF
TRBV20-1,.,TRBJ2-1,.,TGCAGTGCTGGTAAGAATGAGCAGTTCTTC,CSAGKNEQFF
TRBV30,few,TRBJ1-1,.,TGTGCCTGGAACCGGGGGCCAAACACTGAAGCTTTCTTT,CAWNRGPNTEAFF
TRBV19,.,TRBJ2-5,TRBD1,TGTGCCAGTAGTCCAATGACAGGGGGCGGGGAGACCCAGTACTTC,CASSPMTGGGETQYF
TRBV5-1,once,TRBJ2-1,TRBD2,TGCGCCAGCAGCTTAGTAGCGGGAGCGGGGAATGAGCAGTTCTTC,CASSLVAGAGNEQFF
TRBV6-1,.,TRBJ2-5,.,TGTGCCAGCAGCAACCCTGTCCCCCAGTACTTC,CASSNPVPQYF
TRBV28,.,TRBJ2-1,.,TGTGCCAGCAGTTCCGGGAAGGTAGCGGAGAGCTCCTACAATGAGCAGTTCTTC,CASSSGKVAESSYNEQFF
TRBV11-3,.,TRBJ2-7,.,TGTGCCAGCAGCTTAGCGGCAGGGGGGTCCTACGAGCAGTACTTC,CASSLAAGGSYEQYF
TRBV28,.,TRBJ2-3,TRBD2,TGTGCCAGCAGGGGACTAGCGGGGACTAGCACAGATACGCAGTATTTT,CASRGLAGTSTDTQYF
TRBV28,.,TRBJ1-4,.,TGTGCCACCGTTGACAGTATTGAAAAACTGTTTTTT,CATVDSIEKLFF
TRBV18,.,TRBJ2-5,.,TGTGCCAGCTCACCACGGCAGCAAGAGACCCAGTACTTC,CASSPRQQETQYF
TRBV5-1,few,TRBJ2-3,TRBD2,TGCGCCAGCAGCAGGGGGGGACTAGCAGAACGCACAGATACGCAGTATTTT,CASSRGGLAERTDTQYF
TRBV6-4,.,TRBJ2-7,TRBD1,TGTGCCAGCAGTGACTACCGGGACAGGGAAAACACCTACGAGCAGTACTTC,CASSDYRDRENTYEQYF
TRBV15,.,TRBJ2-2,.,TGTGCCACCGGCAAGGGGGGGAACACCGGGGAGCTGTTTTTT,CATGKGGNTGELFF
TRBV28,.,TRBJ2-5,TRBD2,TGTGCCAGCAGTCCCCGGGGAGGGGCCTTAGCAGAGACCCAGTACTTC,CASSPRGGALAETQYF
TRBV18,few,TRBJ1-5,TRBD1,TGTGCCAGCTCAAGAGAGGGACAGGGGATGGGTCAGCCCCAGCATTTT,CASSREGQGMGQPQHF
TRBV11-3,.,TRBJ2-7,.,TGTGCCAGCAGTCCCCCTGGGGGGATACAGTACTTC,CASSPPGGIQYF
TRBV28,.,TRBJ1-1,TRBD1,TGTGCCACTCAGGACAGGGGGCCGAACACTGAAGCTTTCTTT,CATQDRGPNTEAFF
TRBV28,.,TRBJ1-4,TRBD1,TGTGCCAGCACCCCCGGGGACAGGGGAACTGAAAAACTGTTTTTT,CASTPGDRGTEKLFF
TRBV7-6,.,TRBJ1-2,.,TGTGCCAGCAGCGAAACGACTGGGGGCTACACCTTC,CASSETTGGYTF
TRBV28,.,TRBJ1-3,.,TGTGCCAGCAGGGGGGGACTTACGGGAAACACCATATATTTT,CASRGGLTGNTIYF
TRBV9,.,TRBJ2-2,.,TGTGCCAGCAGCGTAGGAGGGGCGCAAGCCGGGGAGCTGTTTTTT,CASSVGGAQAGELFF
TRBV6-5,.,TRBJ2-7,TRBD1,TGTGCCAGCGGATCCGGGACAGTTGGGGCCGAGCAGTACTTC,CASGSGTVGAEQYF
TRBV29-1,.,TRBJ2-1,TRBD1,TGCAGCGCGGACAGGGCTGGCAATGAGCAGTTCTTC,CSADRAGNEQFF
TRBV4-1,.,TRBJ2-3,TRBD2,TGCGCCAGCAGCCAAGATATTGCGGGAGGATCAGATACGCAGTATTTT,CASSQDIAGGSDTQYF
TRBV7-2,.,TRBJ2-1,TRBD2,TGTGCCAGCACCATTTGGACTAGCGACTACAATGAGCAGTTCTTC,CASTIWTSDYNEQFF
TRBV5-8,once,TRBJ2-2,.,TGTGCCAGCAGGCTAGGGGGTATGAACACCGGGGAGCTGTTTTTT,CASRLGGMNTGELFF
TRBV5-1,.,TRBJ1-3,.,TGCGCCAGCAGCTTGGACAGGATCTCTGGAAACACCATATATTTT,CASSLDRISGNTIYF
TRBV5-4,.,TRBJ2-3,.,TGTGCCAGCGGGCGCCGGGCAACAGATACGCAGTATTTT,CASGRRATDTQYF
TRBV5-1,few,TRBJ1-1,.,TGCGCCAGCAGCGTAAGTCCCAACACTGAAGCTTTCTTT,CASSVSPNTEAFF
TRBV10-1,.,TRBJ1-1,.,TGCGCCAGCAGTGAGTCGGTGACAGTGGAAGCTTTCTTT,CASSESVTVEAFF